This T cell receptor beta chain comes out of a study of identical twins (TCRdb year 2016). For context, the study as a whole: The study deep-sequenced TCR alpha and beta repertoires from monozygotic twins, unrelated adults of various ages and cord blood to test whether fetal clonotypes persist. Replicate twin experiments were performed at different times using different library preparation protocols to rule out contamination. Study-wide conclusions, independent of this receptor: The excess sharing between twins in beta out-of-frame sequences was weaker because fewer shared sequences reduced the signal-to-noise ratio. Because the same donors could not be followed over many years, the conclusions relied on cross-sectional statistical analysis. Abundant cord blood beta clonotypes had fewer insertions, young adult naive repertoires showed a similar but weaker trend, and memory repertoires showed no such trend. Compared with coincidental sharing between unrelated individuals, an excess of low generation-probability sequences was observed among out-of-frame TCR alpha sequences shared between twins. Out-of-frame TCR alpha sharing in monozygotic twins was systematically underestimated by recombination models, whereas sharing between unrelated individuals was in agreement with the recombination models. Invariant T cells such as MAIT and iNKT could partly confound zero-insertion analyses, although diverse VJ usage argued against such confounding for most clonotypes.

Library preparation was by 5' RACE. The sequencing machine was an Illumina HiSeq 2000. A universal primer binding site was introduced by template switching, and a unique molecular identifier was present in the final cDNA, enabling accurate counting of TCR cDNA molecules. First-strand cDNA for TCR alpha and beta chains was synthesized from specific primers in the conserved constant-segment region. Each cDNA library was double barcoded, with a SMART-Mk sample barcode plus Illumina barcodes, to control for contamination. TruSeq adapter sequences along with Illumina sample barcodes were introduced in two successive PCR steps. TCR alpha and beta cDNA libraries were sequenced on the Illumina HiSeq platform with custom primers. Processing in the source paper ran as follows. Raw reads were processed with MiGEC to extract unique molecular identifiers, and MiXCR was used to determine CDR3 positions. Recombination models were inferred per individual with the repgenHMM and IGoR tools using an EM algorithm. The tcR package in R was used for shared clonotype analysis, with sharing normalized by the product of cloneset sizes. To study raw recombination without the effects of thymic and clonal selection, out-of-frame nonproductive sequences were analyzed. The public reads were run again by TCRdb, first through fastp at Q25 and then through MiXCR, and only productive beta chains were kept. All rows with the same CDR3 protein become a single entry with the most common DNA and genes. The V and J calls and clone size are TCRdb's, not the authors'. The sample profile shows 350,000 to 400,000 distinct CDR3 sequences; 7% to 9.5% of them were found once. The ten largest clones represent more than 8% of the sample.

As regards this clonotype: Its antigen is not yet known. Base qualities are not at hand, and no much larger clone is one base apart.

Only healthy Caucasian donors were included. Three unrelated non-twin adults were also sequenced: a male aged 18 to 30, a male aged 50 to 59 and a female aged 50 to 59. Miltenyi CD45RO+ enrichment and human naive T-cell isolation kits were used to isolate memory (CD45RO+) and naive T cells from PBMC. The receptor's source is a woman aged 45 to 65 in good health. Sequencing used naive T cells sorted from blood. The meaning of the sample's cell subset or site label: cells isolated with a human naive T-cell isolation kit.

In nucleotides, the sequence is TGTGCCATCAGTGATACCCCCGGCGAGACCCAGTACTTC. This gives the protein CAISDTPGETQYF. This sequence uses TRBV10-3 and TRBJ2-5; no confident D gene assignment can be made. The germline V gene encodes CDR1 ENHRY and CDR2 SYGVKD. The CDR3 goes from the cysteine to the phenylalanine over 13 residues. Kept here is only the CDR3 DNA, which spans 39 bases and is read in frame from base 1. V was cut back by 3 bases and J by 5 bases, leaving a gap of 10 bases between them.